This note documents a single T cell receptor (beta chain) sequence. What it binds is not known. Both 60 Vbeta primers and 13 Jbeta primers went into the PCR. The method was immunoSEQ multiplex PCR; TCRdb's version includes in-frame clones alone and lacks a portion of them. The sample lists 50,000 to 70,000 clones, 75% to 85% occurring once. The data belong to a study of cytomegalovirus exposure and HLA in healthy donors. About the research overall: Across under 450 genotyped donors, over 70% landed in the Caucasian-associated ancestry cluster.

From germline, CDR1 is MNHEY and CDR2 SVGAGI. The CDR3 spans 13 residues. The V gene lost 6 bases and the J gene lost 1 base, with 8 bases spanning the gap. General study findings and limits: Later analysis demonstrated an association between a missense DCLRE1C variant and TCR beta V- and J-gene trimming. What was likely a sequencing artifact was a cluster of highly shared sequence variants.

V usage is TRBV6-5 and J usage is TRBJ2-3; possibly TRBD1 for D (6 bases). The sequenced sample was PBMCs. This TCR was recovered from a human donor in good health. The CDR3 bases are TGTGCCAGCAGGAGGACAGGCACAGATACGCAGTATTTT. Amino acids: CASRRTGTDTQYF.